This is a list of T cell receptor beta chains from one sample in a study of regulatory T cells in long-lasting Graves disease. TCRdb independently ran MiXCR on the multiplex PCR reads; one entry per CDR3 protein. Counted here are some 340,000 distinct CDR3 sequences, more than 20% occurring once; the ten biggest clones make up about 29%. Source: peripheral blood mononuclear cells (PBMCs), taken when the disease was refractory, from a patient treated with antithyroid drugs. These receptors were taken from a woman aged 40 to 50 with Graves disease. The CDR3 runs from the conserved cysteine through the conserved F or W. A D gene is named only where the DNA matches it firmly. The size of a clone is reported for some rows only, either as once, few or many, or as a class for expanded clones.

d_gene,j_gene,v_gene,abundance,CDR3aa,CDR3nt
-,TRBJ1-2,TRBV12-3/TRBV12-4,many,CASSLGHGYTF,TGTGCCAGCAGCCTGGGCCATGGCTACACCTTC
TRBD2,TRBJ2-2,TRBV19,few,CASSLRTSGRAVTGELFF,TGTGCCAGTAGCCTAAGGACTAGCGGGAGGGCGGTCACCGGGGAGCTGTTTTTT
-,TRBJ2-7,TRBV5-5,-,CASTTRTGTSPNEQYF,TGTGCCAGCACAACCCGAACCGGGACAAGTCCCAACGAGCAGTACTTC
-,TRBJ2-1,TRBV11-2,few,CASSLAQELYNEQFF,TGTGCCAGCAGCTTAGCGCAGGAATTATACAATGAGCAGTTCTTC
-,TRBJ2-1,TRBV24-1,-,CATGASSYNEQFF,TGTGCCACCGGAGCTAGCTCCTACAATGAGCAGTTCTTC
TRBD2,TRBJ2-2,TRBV5-5,few,CASSTGLAGGSTGELFF,TGTGCCAGCAGCACAGGACTAGCGGGAGGCAGCACCGGGGAGCTGTTTTTT
TRBD1,TRBJ2-1,TRBV19,few,CATRDRDTYNEQFF,TGTGCCACCCGGGACAGGGATACCTACAATGAGCAGTTCTTC
-,TRBJ1-5,TRBV7-9,many,CASSDAEYSNQPQHF,TGTGCCAGCAGCGATGCCGAGTATAGCAATCAGCCCCAGCATTTT
TRBD2,TRBJ2-7,TRBV28,few,CASSPGGSGSDEQYF,TGTGCCAGCAGTCCCGGCGGTAGCGGGAGCGACGAGCAGTACTTC
TRBD2,TRBJ2-1,TRBV28,-,CASSSHPSGRALNEQFF,TGTGCCAGCAGTTCTCACCCTAGCGGGAGGGCCCTCAATGAGCAGTTCTTC